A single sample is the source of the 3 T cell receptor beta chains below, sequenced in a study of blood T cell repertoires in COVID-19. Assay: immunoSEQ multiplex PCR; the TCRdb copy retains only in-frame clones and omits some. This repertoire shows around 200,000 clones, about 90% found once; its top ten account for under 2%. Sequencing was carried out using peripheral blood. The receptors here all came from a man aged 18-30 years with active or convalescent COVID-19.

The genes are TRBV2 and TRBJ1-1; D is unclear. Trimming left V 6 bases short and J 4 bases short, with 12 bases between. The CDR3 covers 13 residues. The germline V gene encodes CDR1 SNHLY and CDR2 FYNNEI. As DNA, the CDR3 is TGTGCCAGCAGCACCGACCGGAGCACTGAAGCTTTCTTT. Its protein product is CASSTDRSTEAFF.

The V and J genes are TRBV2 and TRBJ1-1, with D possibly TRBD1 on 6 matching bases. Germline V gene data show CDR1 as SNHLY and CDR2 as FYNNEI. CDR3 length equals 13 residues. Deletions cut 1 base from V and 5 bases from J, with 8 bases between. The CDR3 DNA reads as TGTGCCAGCAGTGAAGGGGGGCGGACTGAAGCTTTCTTT. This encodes CASSEGGRTEAFF.

The chain's CDR3 is CASSHGTGGNQPQHF. The DNA for the CDR3 is TGTGCCAGCAGCCATGGGACAGGGGGTAATCAGCCCCAGCATTTT. The rearrangement uses TRBV3-1 (or the pseudogene TRBV3-2) and TRBJ1-5, with 11 nucleotides matching TRBD1. This CDR3 comprises 15 residues. Trimming at V came to 3 bases and at J to 4 bases, leaving 2 bases not matched to a gene. CDR1 is LGHDT, CDR2 YNNKEL, per germline (reference sequence).